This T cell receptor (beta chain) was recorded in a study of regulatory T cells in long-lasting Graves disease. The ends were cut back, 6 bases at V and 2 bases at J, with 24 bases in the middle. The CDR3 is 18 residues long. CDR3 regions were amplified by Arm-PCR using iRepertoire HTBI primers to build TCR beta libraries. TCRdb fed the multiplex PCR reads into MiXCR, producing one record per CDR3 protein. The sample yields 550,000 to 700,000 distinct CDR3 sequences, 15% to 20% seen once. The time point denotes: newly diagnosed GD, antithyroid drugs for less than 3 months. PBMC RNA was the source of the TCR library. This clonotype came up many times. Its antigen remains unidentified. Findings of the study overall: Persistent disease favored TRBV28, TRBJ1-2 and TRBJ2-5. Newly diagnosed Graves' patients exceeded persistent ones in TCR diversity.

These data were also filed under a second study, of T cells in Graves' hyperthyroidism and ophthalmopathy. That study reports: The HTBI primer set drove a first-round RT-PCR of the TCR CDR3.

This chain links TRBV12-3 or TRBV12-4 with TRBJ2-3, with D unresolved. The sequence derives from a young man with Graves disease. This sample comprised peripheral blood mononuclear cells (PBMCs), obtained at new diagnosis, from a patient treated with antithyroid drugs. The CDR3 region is CASSPIGSPSRTTDTQYF. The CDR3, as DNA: TGTGCCAGCAGCCCAATAGGTTCACCCTCAAGAACCACAGATACGCAGTATTTT.